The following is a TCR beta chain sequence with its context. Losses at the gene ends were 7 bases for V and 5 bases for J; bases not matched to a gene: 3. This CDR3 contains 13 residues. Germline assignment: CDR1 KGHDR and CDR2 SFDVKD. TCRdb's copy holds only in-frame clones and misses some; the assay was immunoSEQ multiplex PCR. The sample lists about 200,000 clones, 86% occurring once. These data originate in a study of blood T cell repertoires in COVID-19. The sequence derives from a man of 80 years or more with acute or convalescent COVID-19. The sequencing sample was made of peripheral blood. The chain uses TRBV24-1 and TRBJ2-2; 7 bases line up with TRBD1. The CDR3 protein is CATRETGTGELFF. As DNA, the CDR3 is TGTGCCACCAGAGAGACAGGGACCGGGGAGCTGTTTTTT.